This T cell receptor (beta chain) was observed in a study of T cells in Graves' hyperthyroidism and ophthalmopathy. This clonotype was counted only a few times. The germline gene is not matched at one end of the junction; a read error may be the cause. The germline V gene has CDR1 MNHNS and CDR2 SASEGT. The CDR3 extends over 16 amino acids. Each ophthalmopathy patient scored at least 3 on the Clinical Activity Score and at least 4 on NOSPECS grade, with duration under 3 months. From RNA transcripts, TCR beta CDR3 regions were amplified. The HTBI primer set drove a first-round RT-PCR of the TCR CDR3. One entry per CDR3 protein results from TCRdb running MiXCR on the multiplex PCR reads. The profile shows 400,000 to 600,000 distinct CDR3 sequences, 15% to 20% of them singletons.

The V and J genes are TRBV6-1 and TRBJ2-5, with TRBD1 identical over 9 bases. The sample was blood. The sequence was collected from a woman in her twenties or thirties with Graves' ophthalmopathy. Here the CDR3 DNA reads TGTGCCGGCAGTGAAGACCCACAGGGGGCAAGGGAGACCCAGTACTTC. This sequence encodes CAGSEDPQGARETQYF.